This T cell receptor beta chain was sequenced for a study of T cell responses to AZD1222 COVID-19 vaccine. Study results and caveats: Researchers report vaccine-associated CD4 TCRs spanning spike, with dominance at 160-218 and 743-854. Sampling that yielded the repertoires occurred only after the peak T cell response. Per reports, nearly half of all spike-specific TCRs target regions that are unmutated in variants.

Assay used: immunoSEQ multiplex PCR; TCRdb lists only in-frame clones, some missing. Altogether 60,000 to 85,000 clones are present, roughly 84% being singletons, with the ten largest covering around 19%. As for this clone: Its specificity is unknown.

This TCR was recovered from an adult who received the AZD1222 COVID-19 vaccine. This specimen was peripheral blood, taken 28 days after the second AZD1222 dose.

The CDR3 DNA reads TGTGCCAGCAGACTTTTCACCGGGTCTCCAAACTATGGCTACACCTTC. Its translation: CASRLFTGSPNYGYTF. The rearrangement links TRBV27 to TRBJ1-2; D is uncertain. This CDR3 region has 16 residues. In germline, CDR1 is MNHEY, CDR2 SMNVEV (reference sequence). V gave up 6 bases and J gave up 2 bases, with 19 bases separating them.